The 28 T cell receptor beta chains below come from one sample, sequenced in a study of beta chain features in type 1 diabetes. Overall study findings and caveats: There was a moderate but significant shortening of TCRB CDR3s in all four CD4+ subsets of Type 1 diabetes patients.

Reverse transcribing all isolated RNA meant expressed TCRB transcripts were sequenced. The protocol was immunoSEQ multiplex PCR, while the TCRdb copy is restricted to in-frame clones and leaves out a portion. This table holds around 140,000 clones, around 9% found once. These TCRs' antigens remain unknown. The sequenced sample consisted of central memory CD4+ T cells from blood. These receptors originate from a man between 25 and 39 years old with type 1 diabetes.

V gene TRBV11-2 combines with J gene TRBJ2-7; TRBD1 is a possible D gene (5 bases). In germline, CDR1 is SGHAT, CDR2 FQNNGV. V was trimmed by 2 bases and J by 7 bases, leaving 12 bases between them. The CDR3 is 13 amino acids. In DNA, the CDR3 is TGTGCCAGCAGCTTAAGGTCCCAGGGAGAGCAGTACTTC. This translates into CASSLRSQGEQYF.

This clone was observed a few times. This rearrangement joins TRBV5-4 to TRBJ2-1; tentatively, D is TRBD1 (5 bases). From germline, CDR1 is SGHNT and CDR2 YYREEE (reference sequence). This CDR3 has 15 amino acids. The ends were cut back, 4 bases at V and 8 bases at J, with 19 bases in the middle. This chain's CDR3 is CASSPRATGSDEQFF. The CDR3, as DNA: TGTGCCAGCAGCCCAAGAGCCACAGGCTCTGATGAGCAGTTCTTC.

This clone was counted between two and nine times. J is TRBJ1-4 and V is TRBV4-2; D is ambiguous. The CDR3 length is 14 residues. CDR1 is LGHNA, CDR2 YNFKEQ, per germline. Trimming pared 1 base from V and 4 bases from J, leaving 7 bases between. The CDR3 DNA sequence: TGTGCCAGCAGCCAAGTGGCAGTTAATGAAAAACTGTTTTTT. Translation gives CASSQVAVNEKLFF.

This clone was observed a few times. This chain uses TRBV14 with TRBJ2-5; D is ambiguous. The CDR3 sequence is 15 residues long. Trimming removed 0 bases from V and 4 bases from J, with 12 bases in between. CDR1 and CDR2 (germline): SGHDN, FVKESK. Here the CDR3 DNA reads TGTGCCAGCAGCCAAGATCAGGCACGGCGAGAGACCCAGTACTTC. Its protein product is CASSQDQARRETQYF.

This clone was seen only a few times. J is TRBJ2-1 and V is TRBV6-5; 7 nucleotides match TRBD2. This CDR3 has 14 amino acids. The V segment lost 6 bases and the J segment 6 bases; nucleotides outside the gene matches: 8. Germline CDR1 and CDR2: MNHEY and SVGAGI. For the CDR3, the DNA is TGTGCCAGCAGACCCGGGACTACCACCAATGAGCAGTTCTTC. It translates to CASRPGTTTNEQFF.

The chain carries TRBV30 and TRBJ2-1, with TRBD1 matching over 10 bases. CDR1 and CDR2 (germline): GTSNPN, SVGIG (reference sequence). V gave up 5 bases and J gave up 3 bases; unmatched junction bases: 1. The CDR3 loop spans 13 amino acids. The DNA of the CDR3 is TGTGCCTGGGGACAGGGGGACTACAATGAGCAGTTCTTC. The encoded protein is CAWGQGDYNEQFF.

This clone turned up a few times. This chain joins TRBV9 and TRBJ2-3, with TRBD2 identical over 12 bases. Germline CDR1 and CDR2: SGDLS and YYNGEE. The CDR3 sequence is 18 residues long. Trimming took 4 bases from V and 1 from J; bases not matched to a gene: 10. The CDR3 region has the DNA TGTGCCAGCAGCCCAGGACTAGCGGGGCTTCTGGGCACAGATACGCAGTATTTT. Translated, it gives CASSPGLAGLLGTDTQYF. Using reference TRBV9 and TRBJ2-3 for the parts outside the CDR3, the full variable domain is DSGVTQTPKHLITATGQRVTLRCSPRSGDLSVYWYQQSLDQGLQFLIQYYNGEERAKGNILERFSAQQFPDLHSELNLSSLELGDSALYFCASSPGLAGLLGTDTQYFGPGTRLTVL.

The V gene is TRBV7-2, the J gene TRBJ2-5; 7 nucleotides align to TRBD1. The CDR3 length is 15 residues. From germline, CDR1 is SGHTA and CDR2 FQGNSA. The V and J ends lost 5 bases and 2 bases, in that order; junction bases with no gene match: 8. DNA of the CDR3: TGTGCCAGCAGCCCAGGGGACAGCCTGCAAGAGACCCAGTACTTC. As protein: CASSPGDSLQETQYF.

This clone appeared a few times. The chain employs TRBV4-2 and TRBJ2-1, with 7 bases aligning to TRBD2. Germline lookup yields CDR1 LGHNA and CDR2 YNFKEQ. The ends lost 0 bases at V and 5 bases at J; junction bases unmatched: 10. This CDR3 region has 17 residues. The CDR3 region is CASSQDRGLAADNEQFF. The CDR3 DNA reads as TGTGCCAGCAGCCAAGATCGGGGCCTAGCGGCTGACAATGAGCAGTTCTTC.

The chain employs TRBV4-3 and TRBJ1-5, with 7 nucleotides matching TRBD1. The germline gives CDR1 LGHNA, CDR2 YSLEER. The junction had 8 bases not matched to a gene; V was cut back by 0 bases and J by 9 bases. The CDR3 length is 15 residues. The CDR3 bases are TGCGCCAGCAGCCAAGAGTCAGGGGGGCGCGGGCCCCAGCATTTT. Amino acids: CASSQESGGRGPQHF.

This clone was detected a few times. The V call is TRBV5-1, the J call TRBJ2-6; D ambiguous. Germline V CDR1 and CDR2: SGHRS, YFSETQ. Trimming left V 0 bases short and J 4 bases short, with 11 bases between. The CDR3 has 16 amino acids. The CDR3 DNA reads TGCGCCAGCAGCTTGGTTGGGCAAGCCGGGGCCAACGTCCTGACTTTC. Translated: CASSLVGQAGANVLTF. The full variable domain, with the rest looked up from reference TRBV5-1 and TRBJ2-6, is KAGVTQTPRYLIKTRGQQVTLSCSPISGHRSVSWYQQTPGQGLQFLFEYFSETQRNKGNFPGRFSGRQFSNSRSEMNVSTLELGDSALYLCASSLVGQAGANVLTFGAGSRLTVL.

This clone was detected only a few times. The chain employs TRBV19 and TRBJ1-2; tentatively, D is TRBD1 (5 bases). This CDR3 has 13 residues. Germline CDR1 LNHDA, CDR2 SQIVND (reference sequence). Trimming took off 4 bases at V and 8 bases at J, with 14 bases between the two ends. The chain's CDR3 is CASSKNRMGGYTF. The CDR3 bases are TGTGCCAGTAGTAAGAACAGGATGGGGGGCTACACCTTC. Full variable domain (rest looked up from reference TRBV19 and TRBJ1-2): DGGITQSPKYLFRKEGQNVTLSCEQNLNHDAMYWYRQDPGQGLRLIYYSQIVNDFQKGDIAEGYSVSREKKESFPLTVTSAQKNPTAFYLCASSKNRMGGYTFGSGTRLTVV.

This clone was counted a few times. V usage is TRBV28 and J usage is TRBJ1-2; no clear D gene. Germline assignment: CDR1 MDHEN and CDR2 SYDVKM. The CDR3 totals 11 residues. Trimming shortened V by 10 bases and J by 2 bases, and 8 bases separated the two germline ends. The CDR3 region is CATTRNYGYTF. The DNA for the CDR3 is TGTGCCACAACAAGAAACTATGGCTACACCTTC.

This chain connects TRBV5-4 to TRBJ2-1, with 9 bases matching TRBD2. The V gene's germline CDR1 is SGHNT and CDR2 YYREEE (reference sequence). The length of the CDR3 is 18 residues. The J segment lost 7 bases and the V segment lost 4 bases, leaving 18 bases of the junction unmatched. This CDR3 reads CASSPVGAASGDLNEQFF. CDR3 nucleotide sequence: TGTGCCAGCAGCCCGGTCGGTGCAGCTAGCGGGGACCTTAATGAGCAGTTCTTC.

In its sample, this clone was seen a few times. CDR3 sequence: CATSREAAGVEQYF. DNA for the CDR3: TGTGCCACCAGCAGAGAGGCTGCAGGGGTTGAGCAGTATTTT. This sequence joins TRBV15 and TRBJ2-3; maybe TRBD1 (6 bases). Germline V CDR1 and CDR2: LNHNV, YYDKDF (reference sequence). The CDR3 totals 14 residues. Trimming stripped 0 bases from V and 11 bases from J, with 15 bases between.

This clone was counted a few times. This CDR3 reads CASSYTGTANYGYTF. CDR3 nucleotides: TGTGCCAGCAGCTACACCGGGACAGCTAACTATGGCTACACCTTC. This rearrangement joins TRBV11-1 to TRBJ1-2; 7 bases are shared with TRBD1. The CDR3 length is 15 residues. V dropped 4 bases and J dropped 0; count of bases not matched to a gene: 5. The germline CDR1 and CDR2 sequences are SGHAT and FQDESV (reference sequence). The full variable domain, completed using reference TRBV11-1 and TRBJ1-2, is EAEVAQSPRYKITEKSQAVAFWCDPISGHATLYWYRQILGQGPELLVQFQDESVVDDSQLPKDRFSAERLKGVDSTLKIQPAELGDSAMYLCASSYTGTANYGYTFGSGTRLTVV.

The chain combines TRBV20-1 with TRBJ2-7, with TRBD1 matching 7 bases. The CDR3 has 11 amino acids. Germline assignment: CDR1 DFQATT and CDR2 SNEGSKA (reference sequence). This CDR3 reads CRAQGAYEQYF. The CDR3 DNA is TGCAGGGCCCAGGGGGCCTACGAGCAGTACTTC.

This clone was counted only a few times. The genes are TRBV7-3 and TRBJ1-1; 7 bases are shared with TRBD1. Germline lookup yields CDR1 SGHTA and CDR2 FQGTGA. V dropped 10 bases and J dropped 1; count of bases not matched to a gene: 6. The CDR3 has 13 amino acids. The CDR3 DNA reads TGTGCCACCCGACAGGGTCAGAACACTGAAGCTTTCTTT. Translating gives CATRQGQNTEAFF.

V is TRBV7-2 and J is TRBJ2-7, with no clear D. Germline V gives CDR1 SGHTA, CDR2 FQGNSA. Trimming removed 5 bases from V and 4 bases from J, with 6 bases in between. This CDR3 comprises 11 residues. The CDR3 bases are TGTGCCAGCAGCCCTTCGTACGAGCAGTACTTC. Its translation: CASSPSYEQYF.

The V call is TRBV2, the J call TRBJ2-5, with 7 bases aligning to TRBD1. Germline assignment: CDR1 SNHLY and CDR2 FYNNEI. V lost 3 bases to trimming and J lost 1 base; unmatched junction nucleotides: 5. The CDR3 is made up of 15 amino acids. CDR3 amino acids: CASSDRGQFQETQYF. In nucleotides, the CDR3 is TGTGCCAGCAGTGATCGGGGACAGTTCCAAGAGACCCAGTACTTC.

This clone was picked up a small number of times. This chain joins TRBV5-6 and TRBJ2-7, with D maybe TRBD2 (5 bases). Germline CDR1 reads SGHDT; CDR2 reads YYEEEE. The V end lost 4 bases, the J end lost 3 bases, and 14 bases lay between the germline ends. This CDR3 has 14 residues. The CDR3 nucleotides are TGTGCCAGCAGCGCCCGGGGAAGCTTCTACGAGCAGTACTTC. Translating it yields CASSARGSFYEQYF.

This chain joins TRBV6-6 and TRBJ1-4, with a weak D call TRBD1 (5 bases). CDR1 and CDR2 from the germline V gene are MNHNY and SVGAGI (reference sequence). The germline V and J ends were trimmed by 2 bases and 8 bases, with 15 bases remaining between them. CDR3 length: 15 residues. The CDR3 region has the DNA TGTGCCAGCAGTTACGTAAGCCAGGGTGACGAAAAACTGTTTTTT. Its translation is CASSYVSQGDEKLFF.

To note about this clone: The same CDR3 is also encoded by other DNA sequences in this sample. This chain uses TRBV9 with TRBJ2-3, with 7 bases that match TRBD1. CDR1 and CDR2 (germline): SGDLS, YYNGEE. V trimming: 4 bases; J trimming: 4 bases; junction bases outside the gene matches: 6. The CDR3 consists of 14 residues. CDR3 sequence (DNA): TGTGCCAGCAGCTACCGACAGGGTCCAGATACGCAGTATTTT. Its translation is CASSYRQGPDTQYF.

This sequence joins TRBV2 and TRBJ1-1; D is ambiguous. The CDR3 consists of 13 residues. The germline V gene encodes CDR1 SNHLY and CDR2 FYNNEI. Between the trimmed V and J ends, which lost 2 bases and 1 base, there was a span of 5 bases. CDR3 bases: TGTGCCAGCAGTGAAATTAAGAACACTGAAGCTTTCTTT. Translation: CASSEIKNTEAFF. Full variable domain (remainder filled in from reference TRBV2 and TRBJ1-1): EPEVTQTPSHQVTQMGQEVILRCVPISNHLYFYWYRQILGQKVEFLVSFYNNEISEKSEIFDDQFSVERPDGSNFTLKIRSTKLEDSAMYFCASSEIKNTEAFFGQGTRLTVV.

This clone was seen a few times. The chain employs TRBV4-1 and TRBJ2-1, with TRBD1 as a possible D gene (6 bases). V was cut by 3 bases and J by 7 bases, with 19 bases left in between. Germline V gene sequence: CDR1 MGHRA, CDR2 YSYEKL. The CDR3 covers 16 residues. For the CDR3, the DNA is TGCGCCAGCAGCCACCCCCAGGGGATGGTAGTAAATGAGCAGTTCTTC. Translating gives CASSHPQGMVVNEQFF.

V and J are TRBV23-1 and TRBJ2-1; D gene ambiguous. TRBV23-1 is designated an ORF whose function remains uncertain. This CDR3 is built from 15 residues. V shed 2 bases and J shed 3 bases, with 11 bases lying between them. The CDR3 DNA reads as TGCGCCAGCAGTCAACCCCTAGTATTCTACAATGAGCAGTTCTTC. The encoded protein is CASSQPLVFYNEQFF.

The rearrangement uses TRBV2 and TRBJ1-2, with D hard to call. This CDR3 is built from 15 residues. Germline loops: CDR1 SNHLY, CDR2 FYNNEI. V gave up 1 base and J gave up 1 base, with 10 bases separating them. The CDR3 bases are TGTGCCAGCAGTGAAGGGCCAGCGGTTAACTATGGCTACACCTTC. Translated, it gives CASSEGPAVNYGYTF.

A few counts support this clone. The DNA for the CDR3 is TGTGCCAGCAGCCAAAGCGGGGGTCGCACAGATACGCAGTATTTT. This translates into CASSQSGGRTDTQYF. This chain links TRBV28 with TRBJ2-3; 8 nucleotides agree with TRBD2. The V gene end was trimmed by 6 bases and the J gene end by 1 base; junction bases not matched to a gene: 6. CDR1 and CDR2 (germline): MDHEN, SYDVKM. CDR3 length: 15 residues.